Many counts were recorded for the clone carrying this T cell receptor (beta chain). A sample-barcoded 5' primer and a J-beta primer mix were used in a second PCR of about 7 to 12 cycles. TCRdb reanalysed the 5' RACE reads using MiXCR and keeps one entry per CDR3 protein. Among about 1.1 million distinct CDR3 sequences, roughly two fifths were seen once, and the ten largest hold around 13%. This entry is derived from a study of blood T cells in healthy people across ages. V was pared by 0 bases and J by 1 base, with 6 bases between. This CDR3 comprises 14 residues. Germline assignment: CDR1 SGHRS and CDR2 YFSETQ.

Material: blood. V is TRBV5-1 and J is TRBJ2-3; no clear D. The sequence was obtained from a man aged 18 to 29 in good health. CDR3 DNA sequence: TGCGCCAGCAGCTTGGACCAGGGCACAGATACGCAGTATTTT. Protein: CASSLDQGTDTQYF.